These 30 T cell receptor beta chains share one sample of origin, sequenced in a study of T cell repertoires in cytomegalovirus infection. TCRdb processed the reads anew with MiXCR; each CDR3 protein has one entry. The table has roughly 27,000 distinct CDR3 sequences, roughly a fifth seen once. Their target antigens are unknown. Sequences were derived from CD8+ T cells from cultured PBMCs, sampled from culture after CMV antigen stimulation. These receptors came from a human donor in good health (CMV status not recorded). Some clones in this sample may be carry-over from other donors' samples.

This chain joins TRBV7-3 and TRBJ2-1; 12 positions agree with TRBD2. Trimming at V came to 5 bases and at J to 4 bases, leaving 3 bases not matched to a gene. CDR1 SGHTA and CDR2 FQGTGA come from the germline V gene. The CDR3 consists of 15 residues. The chain's CDR3 is CASSPLAGGYNEQFF. The CDR3 nucleotides are TGTGCCAGCAGCCCTCTAGCGGGGGGGTACAATGAGCAGTTCTTC.

The chain carries TRBV9 and TRBJ2-3; tentatively, D is TRBD2 (5 bases). The length of the CDR3 is 15 residues. V was shortened by 5 bases and J by 2 bases, with 15 bases between the two germline ends. The germline CDR1 and CDR2 sequences are SGDLS and YYNGEE. The CDR3 DNA sequence: TGTGCCAGCAGTATTGGAGGCGCCATCACAGATACGCAGTATTTT. This translates into CASSIGGAITDTQYF.

V usage is TRBV12-3 or TRBV12-4 and J usage is TRBJ2-7; perhaps D is TRBD1 or TRBD2 (7 bases each). V was trimmed by 5 bases and J by 6 bases, leaving 20 bases between them. This CDR3 region has 15 residues. The CDR3 DNA reads as TGTGCCAGCAGTCATCGCGATGGGAGGGGGCCCGAGCAGTACTTC. This codes for CASSHRDGRGPEQYF.

This clonotype was observed a few times. The V and J genes are TRBV6-6 and TRBJ1-2, with a tentative D call TRBD1 (6 bases). CDR1 is MNHNY, CDR2 SVGAGI, per germline (reference sequence). The CDR3 totals 15 residues. Trimming took off 5 bases at V and 5 bases at J, with 18 bases between the two ends. The CDR3 nucleotides read TGTGCCAGCAGTGATAGGCGGACAGATCAATATGGCTACACCTTC. It codes for CASSDRRTDQYGYTF.

The CDR3 spells CASSRRYGVGVDKVAKNIQYF. Written as DNA, the CDR3 is TGTGCCAGCAGCCGCCGGTATGGCGTCGGGGTAGATAAGGTGGCCAAAAACATTCAGTACTTC. This sequence joins TRBV7-8 and TRBJ2-4; tentatively, D is TRBD2 (5 bases). CDR3 length: 21 amino acids. The germline V gene encodes CDR1 SGHVS and CDR2 FQNEAQ. Trimming left V 5 bases short and J 1 base short, with 30 bases between.

This chain joins TRBV6-2 or TRBV6-3 and TRBJ1-5, with D possibly TRBD1 on 5 matching bases. This CDR3 has 17 residues. CDR1 is MNHEY, CDR2 SVGEGT, per germline. V was shortened by 7 bases and J by 0 bases, with 19 bases between the two germline ends. The DNA of the CDR3 is TGTGCCAGCATATCTAGGGACCACCTATTTAGCAATCAGCCCCAGCATTTT. Translation gives CASISRDHLFSNQPQHF.

In its sample, this clonotype was seen a few times. The V gene is TRBV25-1, the J gene TRBJ1-2, with no clear D. This CDR3 comprises 12 residues. Trimming shortened V by 1 base and J by 7 bases, and 7 bases separated the two germline ends. Germline V gene lookup returns CDR1 MGHDK and CDR2 SYGVNS. The CDR3 nucleotides read TGTGCCAGCAGTGAATCGGCGTTTGGCTACACCTTC. Its protein product is CASSESAFGYTF.

The chain couples TRBV7-2 to TRBJ2-1; possibly TRBD1 or TRBD2 for D (6 bases each). Trimming cost V 8 bases and J 5 bases, with 13 bases left between them. The germline gives CDR1 SGHTA, CDR2 FQGNSA. This CDR3 spans 13 amino acids. CDR3 nucleotide sequence: TGTGCCAGCTTGAGGGGGGCGAACAATGAGCAGTTCTTC. This encodes CASLRGANNEQFF.

The chain links TRBV29-1 to TRBJ2-3, with unresolved D. This CDR3 contains 13 residues. Per the germline V gene, CDR1 is SQVTM and CDR2 is ANQGSEA. Trimming removed 3 bases from V and 3 bases from J, with 10 bases in between. CDR3 nucleotides: TGCAGCGTTGATGGGCACGGAACAGATACGCAGTATTTT. Its translation: CSVDGHGTDTQYF.

The chain is built from TRBV11-2 and TRBJ1-2; tentative D call: TRBD1 (5 bases). Trimming cost V 5 bases and J 0 bases, with 13 bases left between them. This CDR3 is built from 15 residues. From germline, CDR1 is SGHAT and CDR2 FQNNGV. The CDR3 DNA is TGTGCCAGCAGCCTTACCGGGGGAGCTAACTATGGCTACACCTTC. It yields the protein CASSLTGGANYGYTF.

This clonotype was observed a few times. The chain uses TRBV14 and TRBJ2-6, with TRBD1 as a possible D gene (5 bases). V was shortened by 5 bases and J by 2 bases, with 10 bases between the two germline ends. This CDR3 is 15 amino acids long. Germline assignment: CDR1 SGHDN and CDR2 FVKESK. CDR3 DNA sequence: TGTGCCAGCAGCACCAGGGTCCCTGGGGCCAACGTCCTGACTTTC. Amino acid sequence: CASSTRVPGANVLTF.

The chain uses TRBV20-1 and TRBJ1-3; 8 bases line up with TRBD1. Looked up from germline, CDR1 is DFQATT and CDR2 is SNEGSKA (reference sequence). Trimming cost V 6 bases and J 0 bases; bases outside gene matches: 10. The CDR3 runs to 16 residues. The CDR3 DNA sequence: TGCAGTGCCCTGAGGGGGACAGGATCCTCTGGAAACACCATATATTTT. It is translated as CSALRGTGSSGNTIYF.

The chain links TRBV28 to TRBJ2-5; the D gene could be TRBD1 or TRBD2 (5 bases each). The V gene's germline CDR1 is MDHEN and CDR2 SYDVKM. V shed 5 bases and J shed 2 bases, with 15 bases lying between them. CDR3 size: 15 residues. CDR3: CASSPSRDGQETQYF. The CDR3 region has the DNA TGTGCCAGCAGTCCCTCAAGGGACGGGCAAGAGACCCAGTACTTC. Full variable domain (missing parts from reference TRBV28 and TRBJ2-5): DVKVTQSSRYLVKRTGEKVFLECVQDMDHENMFWYRQDPGLGLRLIYFSYDVKMKEKGDIPEGYSVSREKKERFSLILESASTNQTSMYLCASSPSRDGQETQYFGPGTRLLVL.

This clonotype was recorded a few times. A much larger clone differs by one base, so this may be a read error. The chain employs TRBV6-6 and TRBJ2-1, with D perhaps matching TRBD2 (6 bases). V dropped 6 bases and J dropped 5 bases, with 14 bases sitting between them. There are 14 residues in the CDR3. CDR1 and CDR2 (germline): MNHNY, SVGAGI (reference sequence). The CDR3: CASSGTGYNNEQFF. The CDR3 DNA follows: TGTGCCAGCAGCGGGACTGGGTACAACAATGAGCAGTTCTTC.

V and J are TRBV7-2 and TRBJ1-1; tentatively, D is TRBD1 (6 bases). V gave up 1 base and J gave up 0 bases, with 15 bases separating them. This CDR3 has 17 amino acids. The germline V gene has CDR1 SGHTA and CDR2 FQGNSA. The CDR3 protein is CASSLVRGRTMNTEAFF. The CDR3 coding sequence is TGTGCCAGCAGCTTAGTCAGGGGCCGTACCATGAACACTGAAGCTTTCTTT.

The chain couples TRBV7-2 to TRBJ1-1; TRBD1 matches at 7 bases. The germline V gene encodes CDR1 SGHTA and CDR2 FQGNSA. The V gene end was trimmed by 2 bases and the J gene end by 6 bases; junction bases not matched to a gene: 3. This CDR3 is built from 13 residues. CDR3 amino acids: CASSLRQGAEAFF. CDR3 coding DNA: TGTGCCAGCAGCTTACGCCAGGGGGCTGAAGCTTTCTTT.

The chain links TRBV7-3 to TRBJ2-7; 8 bases match TRBD2. After removal of 5 bases from V and 2 bases from J, the junction contained 8 bases not matched to a gene. CDR1 is SGHTA and CDR2 is FQGTGA in the germline V gene. The CDR3 length is 15 residues. CDR3 DNA: TGTGCCAGCAGCCCCATAGCGGGGTCAGCCTACGAGCAGTACTTC. It yields the protein CASSPIAGSAYEQYF.

This clonotype was observed many times. V is TRBV7-2 and J is TRBJ1-1; D possibly corresponds to TRBD1 (5 bases). Between the trimmed V and J ends, which lost 10 bases and 1 base, there was a span of 16 bases. CDR1 is SGHTA, CDR2 FQGNSA, per germline. This CDR3 region has 14 residues. The CDR3 sequence: CATPDGTGNTEAFF. The DNA of the CDR3 is TGTGCCACCCCGGACGGAACAGGGAACACTGAAGCTTTCTTT.

This sequence joins TRBV14 and TRBJ2-5; D gene unclear. Trimming removed 3 bases at V and 10 bases at J, with 12 bases between. The germline V gene encodes CDR1 SGHDN and CDR2 FVKESK. The CDR3 extends over 12 amino acids. The CDR3 sequence: CASSHGSKIQYF. The CDR3 coding sequence is TGTGCCAGCAGCCATGGCTCGAAGATCCAGTACTTC.

This clonotype was seen repeatedly, ten times or more. This CDR3 is CASSQEGVGTEAFF. The CDR3 coding sequence is TGTGCCAGCAGCCAGGAAGGGGTGGGGACTGAAGCTTTCTTT. V usage is TRBV11-1 and J usage is TRBJ1-1, with a possible D match to TRBD1 (5 bases). The CDR3 length is 14 residues. CDR1 is SGHAT, CDR2 FQDESV, per germline (reference sequence). V lost 5 bases, J lost 5 bases, and 15 bases lay in between.

This clonotype showed up just a few times. The chain recombines TRBV7-9 with TRBJ2-7, with 9 bases fitting TRBD1. The CDR3 consists of 16 residues. V shed 5 bases and J 0 bases; nucleotides not matched to a gene: 8. Germline CDR1 SEHNR, CDR2 FQNEAQ (reference sequence). In nucleotides, the CDR3 is TGTGCCAGCAGCAGATCCGGGACAGGGACCTCCTACGAGCAGTACTTC. This encodes CASSRSGTGTSYEQYF.

This clonotype was detected many times. V usage is TRBV7-2 and J usage is TRBJ2-5; the D is unclear. This CDR3 region has 14 residues. Germline values: CDR1 SGHTA, CDR2 FQGNSA. The germline V and J ends were trimmed by 1 base and 3 bases, with 9 bases remaining between them. In DNA form, the CDR3 reads TGTGCCAGCAGCTTAGTATCTGGTAAAGAGACCCAGTACTTC. As protein: CASSLVSGKETQYF.

This clonotype was seen ten or more times. V gene TRBV5-5 combines with J gene TRBJ2-7; 7 nucleotides agree with TRBD1. CDR3 size: 16 residues. In germline, CDR1 is SGHKS, CDR2 YYEKEE (reference sequence). V was pared by 4 bases and J by 2 bases, with 12 bases of the junction left unmatched. CDR3 loop: CASSRHGQDPAYEQYF. CDR3 sequence (DNA): TGTGCCAGCAGCCGGCATGGACAGGACCCCGCCTACGAGCAGTACTTC.

Concerning this clonotype: The junction departs from germline at one end; a sequencing error may be responsible. The chain has TRBV7-6 and TRBJ1-1, with a possible D match to TRBD1 (5 bases). CDR3 length equals 15 residues. CDR1 SGHVS and CDR2 FNYEAQ come from the germline V gene. CDR3 nucleotide sequence: TGTGCCAGCACCTTATACCTCGGGGGGAACACTGAAGCTTTCTTT. Translating it yields CASTLYLGGNTEAFF.

The chain is built from TRBV28 and TRBJ1-1; D is undetermined. The V end was cut by 7 bases, the J end by 3 bases, with 9 bases between. This CDR3 has 12 amino acids. CDR1 and CDR2 from the germline V gene are MDHEN and SYDVKM. This chain's CDR3 is CASTYGYTEAFF. The CDR3 DNA reads TGTGCCAGCACGTATGGCTACACTGAAGCTTTCTTT.

This clonotype is large in the sample. The chain carries TRBV7-2 and TRBJ1-2; D is unresolved. CDR1 is SGHTA, CDR2 FQGNSA, per germline. This CDR3 spans 18 amino acids. V dropped 1 base and J dropped 0 bases, with 18 bases sitting between them. The CDR3 protein is CASSLGLGFEVANYGYTF. In DNA form, the CDR3 reads TGTGCCAGCAGCTTAGGATTAGGGTTCGAGGTCGCTAACTATGGCTACACCTTC. The variable domain in full, with the rest retrieved from reference TRBV7-2 and TRBJ1-2, is GAGVSQSPSNKVTEKGKDVELRCDPISGHTALYWYRQSLGQGLEFLIYFQGNSAPDKSGLPSDRFSAERTGGSVSTLTIQRTQQEDSAVYLCASSLGLGFEVANYGYTFGSGTRLTVV.

This chain connects TRBV7-6 to TRBJ1-2, with 8 nucleotides matching TRBD1. J gave up 8 bases and V 5 bases, and 7 bases lay outside the gene matches. The CDR3 consists of 13 residues. CDR1 SGHVS and CDR2 FNYEAQ come from the germline V gene. The CDR3 DNA is TGTGCCAGCAGCCCCCAGGGGGCGGAAGGCTACACCTTC. This translates into CASSPQGAEGYTF.

The V call is TRBV6-5, the J call TRBJ2-7; D gene unclear. Trimming shortened V by 4 bases and J by 5 bases, and 6 bases separated the two germline ends. CDR1 and CDR2 (germline): MNHEY, SVGAGI. The CDR3 spans 11 residues. CDR3 in DNA: TGTGCCAGCAGTTCAGGACACGAGCAGTACTTC. As protein: CASSSGHEQYF.

The chain joins TRBV6-1 to TRBJ2-1, with 7 bases matching TRBD2. The CDR3 loop spans 14 amino acids. Germline V gene data show CDR1 as MNHNS and CDR2 as SASEGT. V shed 2 bases, J shed 8 bases, and the junction held 6 bases outside the gene matches. The CDR3 region is CASSETAGRDEQFF. CDR3 nucleotides: TGTGCCAGCAGTGAAACAGCGGGGAGGGATGAGCAGTTCTTC.

This clonotype appeared many times. The chain uses TRBV7-7 and TRBJ2-5; D gene unclear. This CDR3 is built from 13 residues. The V and J ends lost 5 bases and 1 base respectively, with 8 bases between them. Germline values: CDR1 SSHAT, CDR2 FNYEAQ (reference sequence). The DNA for the CDR3 is TGTGCCAGCAGCCCAGGAGCCCAAGAGACCCAGTACTTC. Its translation is CASSPGAQETQYF.